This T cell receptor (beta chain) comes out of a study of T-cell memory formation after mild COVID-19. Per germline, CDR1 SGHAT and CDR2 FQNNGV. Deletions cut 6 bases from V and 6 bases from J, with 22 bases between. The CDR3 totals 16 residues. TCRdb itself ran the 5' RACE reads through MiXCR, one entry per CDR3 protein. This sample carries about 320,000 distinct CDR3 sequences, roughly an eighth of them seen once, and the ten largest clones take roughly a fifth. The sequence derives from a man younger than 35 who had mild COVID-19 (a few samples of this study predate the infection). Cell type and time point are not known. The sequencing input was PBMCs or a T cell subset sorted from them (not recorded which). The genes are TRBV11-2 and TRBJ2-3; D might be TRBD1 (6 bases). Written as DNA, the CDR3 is TGTGCCAGCAGTCGCCGGCCTGGACAGAGAGGGGATACGCAGTATTTT. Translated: CASSRRPGQRGDTQYF.